This TCR beta chain was profiled in a study of shared clonotypes between healthy human individuals. Trimming took off 0 bases at V and 11 bases at J, with 16 bases between the two ends. The germline CDR1 and CDR2 sequences are MNHNS and SASEGT. This CDR3 is 15 amino acids long. The table came from immunoSEQ multiplex PCR; TCRdb's copy has only in-frame clones and leaves some out. The profile shows approximately 2,300,000 clones, about nine tenths of them singletons. This chain joins TRBV6-1 and TRBJ1-4; D is perhaps TRBD1 (5 bases). This receptor was identified in a young man in good health. Some clones in this sample may be carry-over from other donors' samples. Sequenced: naive CD4+ T cells from PBMCs. Stated subset: CD45RA+ positively selected. The CDR3 region is CASSEAGREEGKLFF. DNA of the CDR3: TGTGCCAGCAGTGAAGCTGGCAGGGAGGAGGGGAAACTGTTTTTT.